This passage covers 22 T cell receptor beta chains from one sample sequenced in a study of blood T cell repertoires in COVID-19. Profiled with immunoSEQ multiplex PCR; TCRdb holds only in-frame clones, not every one. The sample consists of about 260,000 clones, about 91% of them appearing once. Sequencing was carried out using peripheral blood. The receptor source for this set is a person aged 18-35 years with COVID-19, enrolled during active disease.

This chain joins TRBV6-5 and TRBJ1-5; D is unresolved. The germline V and J ends were trimmed by 6 bases and 3 bases, with 12 bases remaining between them. This CDR3 is 14 amino acids long. CDR1 is MNHEY, CDR2 SVGAGI, per germline. This CDR3 reads CASSPPGDNQPQHF. CDR3 coding DNA: TGTGCCAGCAGCCCCCCTGGAGACAATCAGCCCCAGCATTTT.

In this sample, this clone turned up a few times. The same CDR3 arises from other DNA sequences in this sample as well. The chain uses TRBV14 and TRBJ1-2; D remains unclear. Between the trimmed V and J ends, which lost 1 base and 5 bases, there was a span of 5 bases. Per germline, CDR1 SGHDN and CDR2 FVKESK. The CDR3 is 12 amino acids. The CDR3 loop is CASSQAGYGYTF. DNA of the CDR3: TGTGCCAGCAGCCAAGCCGGGTATGGCTACACCTTC.

The V gene is TRBV28, the J gene TRBJ2-5, with 10 bases matching TRBD1. Germline-derived CDR1 and CDR2 are MDHEN and SYDVKM. CDR3 length: 15 residues. With V trimmed by 7 bases and J by 5 bases, 10 bases remained unmatched. As DNA, the CDR3 is TGTGCCAGCAATCACCGGGACAGGGGTGGGGAGACCCAGTACTTC. This gives the protein CASNHRDRGGETQYF.

V and J are TRBV19 and TRBJ1-1, with a possible D match to TRBD1 (5 bases). This CDR3 has 13 amino acids. Germline CDR1 reads LNHDA; CDR2 reads SQIVND (reference sequence). Between the trimmed V and J ends, which lost 5 bases and 1 base, there was a span of 8 bases. The CDR3 is CASSQDRNTEAFF. The CDR3 bases are TGTGCCAGTAGTCAAGACAGGAACACTGAAGCTTTCTTT.

The chain employs TRBV18 and TRBJ2-3; 11 bases are a match to TRBD2. CDR1 is KGHSH, CDR2 LQKENI, per germline. This CDR3 spans 16 amino acids. V was pared by 0 bases and J by 4 bases, with 3 bases of the junction left unmatched. The CDR3 reads CASSPPTSGVSDTQYF. CDR3 sequence (DNA): TGTGCCAGCTCACCACCGACTAGCGGGGTCTCAGATACGCAGTATTTT. The whole variable domain, filled in from reference TRBV18 and TRBJ2-3, reads NAGVMQNPRHLVRRRGQEARLRCSPMKGHSHVYWYRQLPEEGLKFMVYLQKENIIDESGMPKERFSAEFPKEGPSILRIQQVVRGDSAAYFCASSPPTSGVSDTQYFGPGTRLTVL.

This chain connects TRBV6-2 or TRBV6-3 to TRBJ1-5; a possible D gene is TRBD1 (5 bases). Trimming removed 2 bases from V and 7 bases from J, with 12 bases in between. The germline V gene encodes CDR1 MNHEY and CDR2 SVGEGT. The CDR3 runs to 14 residues. The CDR3 DNA reads TGTGCCAGCAGTTACCGGGGGGAAGGACAGCCCCAGCATTTT. Translation gives CASSYRGEGQPQHF.

V usage is TRBV6-5 and J usage is TRBJ1-2; 11 bases match TRBD1. CDR1 is MNHEY, CDR2 SVGAGI, per germline. V lost 6 bases, J lost 5 bases, and 5 bases stayed unmatched. This CDR3 has 14 amino acids. Here the CDR3 DNA reads TGTGCCAGCAGCGGACAGGGGGCACCGTATGGCTACACCTTC. This sequence encodes CASSGQGAPYGYTF.

This chain joins TRBV6-5 and TRBJ1-5, with TRBD1 as a possible D gene (5 bases). The CDR3 contains 13 residues. Germline V CDR1 and CDR2: MNHEY, SVGAGI. The V end was cut by 9 bases, the J end by 1 base, with 10 bases between. The CDR3 DNA sequence: TGTGCCAGTCGGGGGTACAGCAATCAGCCCCAGCATTTT. This encodes CASRGYSNQPQHF.

V and J are TRBV13 and TRBJ1-5; D not resolved. V lost 0 bases, J lost 6 bases, and 9 bases lay in between. The germline gives CDR1 PRHDT, CDR2 FYEKMQ (reference sequence). The CDR3 has 14 amino acids. The CDR3 here is CASSLGVVAQPQHF. The CDR3, as DNA: TGTGCCAGCAGCTTAGGCGTGGTGGCTCAGCCCCAGCATTTT.

J is TRBJ1-2 and V is TRBV18; no clear D gene. Looked up from germline, CDR1 is KGHSH and CDR2 is LQKENI. The CDR3 is made up of 15 amino acids. Trimming took 6 bases from V and 2 from J, leaving 16 bases between them. This CDR3 reads CASSRSIGDNYGYTF. Written as DNA, the CDR3 is TGTGCCAGCTCGCGGTCAATAGGTGACAACTATGGCTACACCTTC. The full variable domain, with the rest looked up from reference TRBV18 and TRBJ1-2, is NAGVMQNPRHLVRRRGQEARLRCSPMKGHSHVYWYRQLPEEGLKFMVYLQKENIIDESGMPKERFSAEFPKEGPSILRIQQVVRGDSAAYFCASSRSIGDNYGYTFGSGTRLTVV.

The chain combines TRBV13 with TRBJ2-1; 10 bases agree with TRBD2. Germline lookup yields CDR1 PRHDT and CDR2 FYEKMQ (reference sequence). The CDR3 covers 16 residues. Losses at the gene ends were 3 bases for V and 1 base for J; bases not matched to a gene: 3. CDR3 nucleotide sequence: TGTGCCAGCAGCTTTACTAGCGGGATATCCTACAATGAGCAGTTCTTC. Residues: CASSFTSGISYNEQFF.

The chain is built from TRBV9 and TRBJ1-6; TRBD1 matches 7 bases. The CDR3 is made up of 14 amino acids. Trimming took 0 bases from V and 10 from J; bases not matched to a gene: 4. The V gene's germline CDR1 is SGDLS and CDR2 YYNGEE. The CDR3 nucleotides are TGTGCCAGCAGCGTAGAAAGGGGGCGGTCACCCCTCCACTTT. This translates into CASSVERGRSPLHF.

V gene TRBV7-3 combines with J gene TRBJ2-1, with 9 bases identical to TRBD1. The CDR3 spans 15 residues. The germline gives CDR1 SGHTA, CDR2 FQGTGA. Trimming removed 5 bases from V and 4 bases from J; junction bases left unmatched: 6. CDR3 nucleotides: TGTGCCAGCAGCCCCACAGGGGGCGATTACAATGAGCAGTTCTTC. Residues: CASSPTGGDYNEQFF. The full variable domain, in which reference TRBV7-3 and TRBJ2-1 provide the parts outside the CDR3, is GAGVSQTPSNKVTEKGKYVELRCDPISGHTALYWYRQSLGQGPEFLIYFQGTGAADDSGLPNDRFFAVRPEGSVSTLKIQRTERGDSAVYLCASSPTGGDYNEQFFGPGTRLTVL.

The chain employs TRBV28 and TRBJ1-2; 8 positions match TRBD1. V shed 5 bases and J 13 bases; nucleotides not matched to a gene: 12. There are 13 residues in the CDR3. Germline CDR1 reads MDHEN; CDR2 reads SYDVKM. DNA for the CDR3: TGTGCCAGCAGTACTCGACAGGGGTCCAAGTCCACCTTC. Its translation is CASSTRQGSKSTF.

With regard to this clone: This same CDR3 is encoded by further DNA sequences in the sample. J is TRBJ1-5 and V is TRBV7-9; D perhaps matches TRBD1 (6 bases). The CDR3 length is 13 residues. The germline CDR1 and CDR2 sequences are SEHNR and FQNEAQ (reference sequence). V dropped 4 bases and J dropped 4 bases, with 8 bases sitting between them. This chain's CDR3 is CASSSRGNQPQHF. Here the CDR3 DNA reads TGTGCCAGCAGCTCGAGGGGGAATCAGCCCCAGCATTTT.

V usage is TRBV21-1 and J usage is TRBJ2-7; TRBD2 is the table's D call and was not checked against the DNA. TRBV21-1 is given as a pseudogene. This CDR3 contains 9 residues. Here the CDR3 reads CASWSEQYF. The DNA of the CDR3 is TGTGCCAGCTGGAGCGAGCAGTACTTC.

V usage is TRBV5-4 and J usage is TRBJ2-7; 10 bases are shared with TRBD1. CDR1 and CDR2 (germline): SGHNT, YYREEE (reference sequence). The CDR3 consists of 15 residues. J lost 7 bases, V lost 6 bases, and 13 bases had no gene match. The CDR3 sequence: CASTSSDRGVIEQYF. CDR3 nucleotide sequence: TGTGCCAGCACCTCCTCGGACAGGGGGGTTATAGAGCAGTACTTC.

Concerning this clone: In the same sample, other DNA sequences code for this CDR3. The chain employs TRBV5-4 and TRBJ2-2; TRBD2 aligns across 12 bases. Germline V gene lookup returns CDR1 SGHNT and CDR2 YYREEE (reference sequence). J was trimmed by 5 bases and V by 0 bases; bases with no gene match: 2. The CDR3 loop spans 16 amino acids. DNA for the CDR3: TGTGCCAGCAGCTTGGGGCTAGCGGGAGGGACCGGGGAGCTGTTTTTT. Protein: CASSLGLAGGTGELFF.

The chain carries TRBV19 and TRBJ2-7; possible D gene TRBD1, 6 bases. The CDR3 extends over 14 amino acids. V dropped 6 bases and J dropped 2 bases, with 14 bases sitting between them. Per the germline V gene, CDR1 is LNHDA and CDR2 is SQIVND (reference sequence). DNA of the CDR3: TGTGCCAGTAGCCCCCAGGGGACCCCCTACGAGCAGTACTTC. It translates to CASSPQGTPYEQYF.

The chain employs TRBV19 and TRBJ2-7, with 7 bases that match TRBD2. The CDR3 is made up of 13 amino acids. V lost 6 bases to trimming and J lost 0 bases; unmatched junction nucleotides: 2. CDR1 and CDR2 (germline): LNHDA, SQIVND (reference sequence). The CDR3 DNA follows: TGTGCCAGTAGCCCGGGGGGCTCCTACGAGCAGTACTTC. Translation gives CASSPGGSYEQYF.

V gene TRBV7-9 combines with J gene TRBJ1-1, with unresolved D. Germline V CDR1 and CDR2: SEHNR, FQNEAQ (reference sequence). V lost 7 bases to trimming and J lost 4 bases, with 19 bases between them. This CDR3 spans 15 amino acids. CDR3 DNA sequence: TGTGCCAGCACCCCTAACGGGAAGAAGGCCACTGAAGCTTTCTTT. Encoded protein: CASTPNGKKATEAFF. Full variable domain (rest looked up from reference TRBV7-9 and TRBJ1-1): DTGVSQNPRHKITKRGQNVTFRCDPISEHNRLYWYRQTLGQGPEFLTYFQNEAQLEKSRLLSDRFSAERPKGSFSTLEIQRTEQGDSAMYLCASTPNGKKATEAFFGQGTRLTVV.

This chain connects TRBV6-1 to TRBJ1-2, with TRBD1 identical over 7 bases. This CDR3 is 16 amino acids long. V shed 3 bases, J shed 4 bases, and the junction held 11 bases outside the gene matches. Germline-derived CDR1 and CDR2 are MNHNS and SASEGT. The CDR3 DNA sequence: TGTGCCAGCAGTGACCATGTAACAGGGGACCTCTATGGCTACACCTTC. Translation gives CASSDHVTGDLYGYTF.